This T cell receptor beta chain was profiled in a study of T cell responses to AZD1222 COVID-19 vaccine. The CDR3 runs to 18 residues. Looked up from germline, CDR1 is MNHEY and CDR2 is SMNVEV (reference sequence). Trimming at V came to 4 bases and at J to 6 bases, leaving 16 bases not matched to a gene. General study results and limits: After the peak T cell response, and only then, were repertoires sampled. A mostly white British donor set with more females was recruited, and clonal diversity was possibly underestimated. Baseline seropositivity occurred in only a handful of AZD1222 recipients.

The method was immunoSEQ multiplex PCR; TCRdb's version includes in-frame clones alone and lacks a portion of them. The table includes 120,000 or so clones, around 83% detected once. Concerning this clone itself: Its antigen is unidentified.

V is TRBV27 and J is TRBJ2-7, with TRBD1 matching 12 bases. This sequence originates from an adult who received the AZD1222 COVID-19 vaccine. This material consisted of peripheral blood, taken 28 days after the second AZD1222 dose. DNA of the CDR3: TGTGCCAGCAGTTCCCCAACCGGGACAGGGGGCTTAGGGTCCGAGCAGTACTTC. Residues: CASSSPTGTGGLGSEQYF.